This T cell receptor (beta chain) was recovered during a study of blood T cell repertoires in COVID-19. This CDR3 has 16 amino acids. V lost 2 bases, J lost 3 bases, and 5 bases stayed unmatched. The germline V gene has CDR1 SGHTA and CDR2 FQGNSA. Clones were read by immunoSEQ multiplex PCR, and TCRdb kept only the in-frame ones, dropping some. Altogether some 96,000 clones are present, about 90% being singletons, with the ten largest covering 6.5% to 8%. Sequenced input: peripheral blood. The chain couples TRBV7-2 to TRBJ2-1, with 9 nucleotides matching TRBD2. This sequence originates from a man aged 30-40 years in a cohort sampled during active COVID-19. This CDR3 reads CASSLWASGDYNEQFF. DNA of the CDR3: TGTGCCAGCAGCTTATGGGCTAGCGGGGACTACAATGAGCAGTTCTTC.